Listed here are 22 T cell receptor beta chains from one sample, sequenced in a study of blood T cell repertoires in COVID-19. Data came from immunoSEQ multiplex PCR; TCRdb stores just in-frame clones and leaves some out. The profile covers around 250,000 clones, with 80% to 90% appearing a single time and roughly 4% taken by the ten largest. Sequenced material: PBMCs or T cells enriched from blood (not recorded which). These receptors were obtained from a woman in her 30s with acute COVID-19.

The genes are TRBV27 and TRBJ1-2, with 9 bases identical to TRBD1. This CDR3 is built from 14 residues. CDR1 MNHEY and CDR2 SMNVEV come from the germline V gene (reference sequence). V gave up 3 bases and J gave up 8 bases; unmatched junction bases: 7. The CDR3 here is CASSLGQGLGGYTF. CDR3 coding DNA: TGTGCCAGCAGTTTGGGACAGGGTCTGGGGGGCTACACCTTC.

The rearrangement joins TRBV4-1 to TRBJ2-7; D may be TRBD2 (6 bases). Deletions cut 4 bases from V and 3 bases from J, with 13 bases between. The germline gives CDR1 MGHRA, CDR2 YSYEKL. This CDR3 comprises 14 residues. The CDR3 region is CASSRQLAGYEQYF. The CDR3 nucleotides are TGCGCCAGCAGCCGACAACTAGCCGGCTACGAGCAGTACTTC.

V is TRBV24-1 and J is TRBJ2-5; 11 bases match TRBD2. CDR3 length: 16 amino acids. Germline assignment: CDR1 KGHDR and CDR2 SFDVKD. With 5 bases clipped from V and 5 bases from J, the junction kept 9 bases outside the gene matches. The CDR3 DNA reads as TGTGCCACCAGTGGGCCGTCTAGCGGGAGGATGGAGACCCAGTACTTC. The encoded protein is CATSGPSSGRMETQYF.

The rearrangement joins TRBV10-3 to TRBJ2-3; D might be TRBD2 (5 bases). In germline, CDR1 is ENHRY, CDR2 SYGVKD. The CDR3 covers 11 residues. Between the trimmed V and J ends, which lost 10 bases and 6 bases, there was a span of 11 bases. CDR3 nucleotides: TGTGCCACAAGGACGGGGGATACGCAGTATTTT. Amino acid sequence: CATRTGDTQYF.

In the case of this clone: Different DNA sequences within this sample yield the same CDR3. The CDR3 region is CASSLSRQETQYF. In DNA, the CDR3 is TGTGCCAGCAGTTTATCCCGGCAAGAGACCCAGTACTTC. V usage is TRBV27 and J usage is TRBJ2-5, with unresolved D. The CDR3 has 13 residues. The germline V and J ends were trimmed by 0 bases and 2 bases, with 4 bases remaining between them. Germline CDR1 is MNHEY and CDR2 is SMNVEV (reference sequence).

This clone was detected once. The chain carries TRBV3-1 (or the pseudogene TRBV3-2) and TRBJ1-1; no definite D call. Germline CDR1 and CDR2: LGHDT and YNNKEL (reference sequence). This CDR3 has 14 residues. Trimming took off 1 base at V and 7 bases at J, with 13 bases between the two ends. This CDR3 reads CASSQVEQAGEAFF. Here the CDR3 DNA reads TGTGCCAGCAGCCAAGTCGAGCAGGCGGGTGAAGCTTTCTTT.

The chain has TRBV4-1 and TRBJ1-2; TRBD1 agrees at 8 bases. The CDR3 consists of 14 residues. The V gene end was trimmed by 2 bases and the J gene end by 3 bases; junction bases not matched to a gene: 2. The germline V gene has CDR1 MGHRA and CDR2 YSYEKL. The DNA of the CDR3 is TGCGCCAGCAGCCAACCGGGACAGGACTATGGCTACACCTTC. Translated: CASSQPGQDYGYTF.

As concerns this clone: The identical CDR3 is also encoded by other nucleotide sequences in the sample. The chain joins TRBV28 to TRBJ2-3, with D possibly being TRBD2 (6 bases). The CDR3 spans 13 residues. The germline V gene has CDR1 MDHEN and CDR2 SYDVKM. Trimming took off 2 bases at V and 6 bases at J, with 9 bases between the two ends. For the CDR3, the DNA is TGTGCCAGCAGTTTAGGAGGGCCGGATACGCAGTATTTT. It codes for CASSLGGPDTQYF. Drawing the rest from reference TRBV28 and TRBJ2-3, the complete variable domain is DVKVTQSSRYLVKRTGEKVFLECVQDMDHENMFWYRQDPGLGLRLIYFSYDVKMKEKGDIPEGYSVSREKKERFSLILESASTNQTSMYLCASSLGGPDTQYFGPGTRLTVL.

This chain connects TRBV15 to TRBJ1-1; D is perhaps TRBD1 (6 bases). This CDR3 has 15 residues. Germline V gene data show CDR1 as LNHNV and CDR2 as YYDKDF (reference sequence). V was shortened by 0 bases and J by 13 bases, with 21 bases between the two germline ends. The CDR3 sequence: CATSRDRAGVLLVFF. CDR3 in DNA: TGTGCCACCAGCAGAGATCGCGCAGGGGTGCTCTTGGTTTTCTTT.

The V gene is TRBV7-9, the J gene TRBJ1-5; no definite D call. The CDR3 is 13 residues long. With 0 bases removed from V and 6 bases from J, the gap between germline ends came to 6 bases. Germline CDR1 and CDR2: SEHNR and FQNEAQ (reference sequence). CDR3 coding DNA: TGTGCCAGCAGCTTAGCTCCAGGTCAGCCCCAGCATTTT. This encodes CASSLAPGQPQHF.

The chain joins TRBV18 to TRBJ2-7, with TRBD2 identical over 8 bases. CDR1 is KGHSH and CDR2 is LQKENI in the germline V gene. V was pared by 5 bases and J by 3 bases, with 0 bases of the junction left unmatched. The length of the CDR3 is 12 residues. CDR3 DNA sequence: TGTGCCAGCTCAACTAGCGGCTACGAGCAGTACTTC. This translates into CASSTSGYEQYF.

CDR3 loop: CASSSGGLQGEGYTF. In nucleotides, the CDR3 is TGCGCCAGCAGCTCCGGAGGCTTACAGGGGGAGGGCTACACCTTC. The genes are TRBV5-1 and TRBJ1-2, with 8 bases identical to TRBD1. The germline V gene encodes CDR1 SGHRS and CDR2 YFSETQ. This CDR3 contains 15 residues. The trim removed 3 bases at V and 8 bases at J, leaving 12 bases unmatched.

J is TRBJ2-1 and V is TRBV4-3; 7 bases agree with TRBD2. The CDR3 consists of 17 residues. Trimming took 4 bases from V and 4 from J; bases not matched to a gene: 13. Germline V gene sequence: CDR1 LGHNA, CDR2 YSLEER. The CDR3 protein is CASSPTLTSQRYNEQFF. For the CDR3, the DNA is TGCGCCAGCAGCCCGACCTTGACTAGCCAGAGATACAATGAGCAGTTCTTC.

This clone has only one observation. The CDR3 region has the DNA TGTGCCAGCAGTTTGGGGAGCGGCTACACCTTC. This translates into CASSLGSGYTF. The V gene is TRBV12-3 or TRBV12-4, the J gene TRBJ1-2; no clear D gene. V was cut by 3 bases and J by 8 bases, with 7 bases left in between. The length of the CDR3 is 11 residues.

CDR3 loop: CASSSPRDRGADTQYF. The CDR3 coding sequence is TGTGCCAGCAGCTCCCCCCGGGACAGGGGCGCAGATACGCAGTATTTT. V is TRBV13 and J is TRBJ2-3; 10 nucleotides match TRBD1. There are 16 residues in the CDR3. The ends lost 4 bases at V and 4 bases at J; junction bases unmatched: 8. CDR1 and CDR2 from the germline V gene are PRHDT and FYEKMQ (reference sequence). The full variable domain, with the rest looked up from reference TRBV13 and TRBJ2-3, is AAGVIQSPRHLIKEKRETATLKCYPIPRHDTVYWYQQGPGQDPQFLISFYEKMQSDKGSIPDRFSAQQFSDYHSELNMSSLELGDSALYFCASSSPRDRGADTQYFGPGTRLTVL.

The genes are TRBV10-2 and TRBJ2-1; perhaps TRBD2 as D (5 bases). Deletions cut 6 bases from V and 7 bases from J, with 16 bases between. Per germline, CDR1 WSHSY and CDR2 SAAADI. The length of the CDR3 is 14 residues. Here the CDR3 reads CASRTDNSVNEQFF. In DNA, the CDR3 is TGCGCCAGCAGGACGGATAATAGCGTAAATGAGCAGTTCTTC.

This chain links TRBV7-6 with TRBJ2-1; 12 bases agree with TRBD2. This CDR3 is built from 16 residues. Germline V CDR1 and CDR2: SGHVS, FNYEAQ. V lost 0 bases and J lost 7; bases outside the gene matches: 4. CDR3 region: CASSLAATSGSNEQFF. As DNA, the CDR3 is TGTGCCAGCAGCTTAGCGGCGACTAGCGGGAGTAATGAGCAGTTCTTC.

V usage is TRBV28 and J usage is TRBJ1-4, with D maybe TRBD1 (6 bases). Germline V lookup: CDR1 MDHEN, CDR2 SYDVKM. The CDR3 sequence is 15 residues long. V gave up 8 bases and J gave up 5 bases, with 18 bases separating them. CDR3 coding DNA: TGTGCCAGCTTCCCCGGGGGGCGTCCCAATGAAAAACTGTTTTTT. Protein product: CASFPGGRPNEKLFF.

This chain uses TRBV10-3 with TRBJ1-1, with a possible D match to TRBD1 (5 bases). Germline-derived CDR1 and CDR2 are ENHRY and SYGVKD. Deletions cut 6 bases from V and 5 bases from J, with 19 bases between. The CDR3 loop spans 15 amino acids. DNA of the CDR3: TGTGCCATCAGAGAAGCCGACAGCTCGAGGACTGAAGCTTTCTTT. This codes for CAIREADSSRTEAFF.

The CDR3 DNA follows: TGCGCCAGCAGCTATCAGGGGGTGAGCACTGAAGCTTTCTTT. Translating gives CASSYQGVSTEAFF. V is TRBV5-1 and J is TRBJ1-1, with TRBD1 matching over 7 bases. V lost 3 bases to trimming and J lost 4 bases; unmatched junction nucleotides: 6. The CDR3 consists of 14 residues. Germline V gene lookup returns CDR1 SGHRS and CDR2 YFSETQ.

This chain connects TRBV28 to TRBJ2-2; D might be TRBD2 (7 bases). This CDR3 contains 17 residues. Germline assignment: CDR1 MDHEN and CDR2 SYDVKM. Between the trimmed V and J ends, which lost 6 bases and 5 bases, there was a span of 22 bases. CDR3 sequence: CASSPGSSEGGTGELFF. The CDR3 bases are TGTGCCAGCAGCCCAGGGTCTAGCGAGGGGGGGACCGGGGAGCTGTTTTTT.

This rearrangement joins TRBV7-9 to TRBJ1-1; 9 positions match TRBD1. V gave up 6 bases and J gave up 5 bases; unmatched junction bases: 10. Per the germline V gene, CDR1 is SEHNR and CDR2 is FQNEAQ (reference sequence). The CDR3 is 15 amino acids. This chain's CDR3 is CASRSGTGKGTEAFF. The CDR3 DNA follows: TGTGCCAGCAGGTCCGGGACAGGGAAGGGGACTGAAGCTTTCTTT.